Listed below are T cell receptor beta chains from one sample, sequenced in a study of identical twins. One entry per CDR3 protein results from TCRdb running MiXCR on the 5' RACE reads. The sample includes approximately 620,000 distinct CDR3 sequences, roughly 8% seen only once; the top ten take more than 0.75%. These data also formed part of another study, on yellow fever vaccine responses in identical twins.

Sequences were obtained from PBMCs. These receptors were taken from a woman between 18 and 29 years old in good health. CDR3s include the opening cysteine and the closing phenylalanine or tryptophan. Rows give clone size only sometimes, using once, few, many, or a class for an expanded clone.

V	size	J	CDR3
TRBV5-5	few	TRBJ1-5	CASSLVGGPNQPQHF
TRBV12-3/TRBV12-4	many	TRBJ1-1	CASSSLRVAGTEAFF
TRBV3-1	many	TRBJ1-1	CASSQPTGSHSAETEAFF
TRBV30	few	TRBJ2-6	CAWARDRVSFGANVLTF
TRBV4-3	-	TRBJ2-1	CASSQEVAGDNEQFF
TRBV7-9	many	TRBJ2-1	CASSLVGSFHNEQFF
TRBV6-5	-	TRBJ2-7	CASSYSRPEDRLSHEQYF
TRBV12-3/TRBV12-4	many	TRBJ1-1	CASSFGKGNTEAFF
TRBV6-2/TRBV6-3	few	TRBJ2-1	CASSNTIQNEQFF
TRBV24-1	few	TRBJ2-1	CATSDPGLVNEQFF
TRBV11-2	many	TRBJ2-1	CASSFRDLDEQFF
TRBV7-8	-	TRBJ2-1	CASSPLYTDNEQFF
TRBV10-2	-	TRBJ2-5	CASSERLGGLWVETQYF
TRBV9	many	TRBJ2-3	CASSLWGSADTQYF
TRBV7-3	few	TRBJ2-2	CASSSVGGNTGELFF
TRBV6-4	many	TRBJ2-2	CASSAENTGELFF
TRBV24-1	-	TRBJ1-2	CATSDLISGYTF
TRBV6-1	many	TRBJ2-1	CASSEEGYEQFF
TRBV5-5	-	TRBJ2-5	CASIPEQGSETQYF
TRBV6-6	many	TRBJ2-1	CASNTGGNEQFF
TRBV2	-	TRBJ2-7	CASSDRPGGYF
TRBV20-1	-	TRBJ2-2	CSARDLRAGSINTGELFF
TRBV27	many	TRBJ2-7	CASSFGGSNYEQYF
TRBV5-4	few	TRBJ2-4	CASSLFQKGPKNIQYF
TRBV14	-	TRBJ2-3	CASSQALAGGYTDTQYF
TRBV5-1	few	TRBJ2-6	CASSLDTGGANVLTF
TRBV7-9	-	TRBJ2-1	CASSSRTSGADNEQFF
TRBV6-2/TRBV6-3	few	TRBJ2-1	CASSYSWGQEIKNEQFF
TRBV20-1	-	TRBJ2-5	CSAEKGDASGETQYF
TRBV24-1	few	TRBJ2-7	CATSDPTSGRVHEQYF
TRBV7-9	many	TRBJ1-6	CASSDSTSPLHF
TRBV28	-	TRBJ2-7	CASSLLRETPREQYF
TRBV2	many	TRBJ2-7	CAIRTGSSYEQYF
TRBV12-3/TRBV12-4	-	TRBJ2-5	CASSLRAQETQYF
TRBV4-3	few	TRBJ2-3	CASSQGGLASTDTQYF
TRBV4-3	-	TRBJ1-2	CASSQENYSGDGYTF
TRBV20-1	few	TRBJ2-3	CSARRRGGGTDTQYF
TRBV20-1	few	TRBJ2-7	CSARVGGSREQYF
TRBV19	few	TRBJ1-1	CASRIQGTDHTEAFF
TRBV12-3/TRBV12-4	few	TRBJ2-7	CASSFTSEQYF
TRBV6-5	many	TRBJ2-2	CASSLGFGELFF
TRBV5-1	-	TRBJ1-1	CASSFDSSSYTEAFF
TRBV12-3/TRBV12-4	few	TRBJ2-2	CASSFTGRRGTGELFF
TRBV20-1	-	TRBJ2-7	CSARDYRTVYEQYF
TRBV30	-	TRBJ2-7	CAWNPARLYEQYF
TRBV11-1	-	TRBJ2-7	CASSLPTEPGLAANYEQYF
TRBV28	-	TRBJ2-7	CASSLQYRAQFLGEQYF
TRBV23-1	-	TRBJ1-1	CASSLISEHLNTEAFF
TRBV4-3	few	TRBJ2-3	CASSQDVGELETDTQYF
TRBV4-2	few	TRBJ2-7	CASSQESGSEYEQYF
TRBV7-2	-	TRBJ2-7	CASSLARQSYEQYF
TRBV6-1	many	TRBJ2-2	CASRPPNRGTGELFF